This paragraph reports one TCR beta chain. This CDR3 region has 16 residues. Trimming took 4 bases from V and 3 from J; bases not matched to a gene: 11. Looked up from germline, CDR1 is LNHDA and CDR2 is SQIVND (reference sequence). The sample originates from a study of OX40 agonist ivuxolimab in advanced cancers. Sequencing used immunoSEQ multiplex PCR; TCRdb keeps in-frame clones, though not all of them. Of some 33,000 clones in the sample, more than 70% were seen once. Sample: CD4+ or CD8+ T cells sorted from blood, taken in a trial of the OX40 agonist ivuxolimab. The source of this sequence is an adult with an advanced solid tumor such as melanoma, head and neck, liver or kidney cancer. The chain couples TRBV19 to TRBJ1-1; TRBD1 aligns across 7 bases. CDR3 bases: TGTGCCAGTAGTAATAACAGGGGTTCGATGGACACTGAAGCTTTCTTT. Its protein is CASSNNRGSMDTEAFF. The full variable domain, completed using reference TRBV19 and TRBJ1-1, is DGGITQSPKYLFRKEGQNVTLSCEQNLNHDAMYWYRQDPGQGLRLIYYSQIVNDFQKGDIAEGYSVSREKKESFPLTVTSAQKNPTAFYLCASSNNRGSMDTEAFFGQGTRLTVV.